These T cell receptor beta chains were read from a single sample in a study of T cells of healthy individuals. A single record per CDR3 protein comes from TCRdb applying MiXCR to the 5' RACE reads. The sample lists about 57,000 distinct CDR3 sequences, roughly 16% occurring once. The source is a human donor in good health. Both conserved end residues are part of each CDR3. A D gene is named only where the DNA matches it firmly. Only part of the rows carry a size: once, few, many, or a class if the clone is expanded.

J gene: TRBJ2-1; clone size: many; CDR3 length: 14; V gene: TRBV20-1; D gene: .; CDR3 DNA: TGCAGTGCTAGGCCAGGGGGGGCGTACCAGGAGCAGTTCTTC; CDR3 protein: CSARPGGAYQEQFF
J gene: TRBJ1-2; clone size: .; CDR3 length: 15; V gene: TRBV5-6; D gene: .; CDR3 DNA: TGTGCCAGCAGCTTCGGAGGGGCAGATATATATGGCTACACCTTC; CDR3 protein: CASSFGGADIYGYTF
J gene: TRBJ2-3; clone size: medium-sized; CDR3 length: 15; V gene: TRBV6-4; D gene: TRBD2; CDR3 DNA: TGTGCCAGCAGTGAAAGCGGGGGGGCCACAGATACGCAGTATTTT; CDR3 protein: CASSESGGATDTQYF
J gene: TRBJ2-1; clone size: .; CDR3 length: 15; V gene: TRBV7-2; D gene: TRBD2; CDR3 DNA: TGTGCCAGCAGCTTTAGGACTAGTGTGAGCAATGAGCAGTTCTTC; CDR3 protein: CASSFRTSVSNEQFF
J gene: TRBJ2-1; clone size: .; CDR3 length: 13; V gene: TRBV5-1; D gene: .; CDR3 DNA: TGCGCCAGCAGTGCCGGGGGATTTGGTGAGCAGTTCTTC; CDR3 protein: CASSAGGFGEQFF
J gene: TRBJ2-7; clone size: .; CDR3 length: 14; V gene: TRBV20-1; D gene: .; CDR3 DNA: TGCAGTGCTAGAGCACGGGGCAGTCCCTACGAGCAGTACTTC; CDR3 protein: CSARARGSPYEQYF
J gene: TRBJ2-3; clone size: few; CDR3 length: 16; V gene: TRBV20-1; D gene: TRBD2; CDR3 DNA: TGCAGTGCTAGAGGAAGAGCGGGGGGGCTAGCAGATACGCAGTATTTT; CDR3 protein: CSARGRAGGLADTQYF
J gene: TRBJ2-5; clone size: .; CDR3 length: 16; V gene: TRBV10-2; D gene: TRBD1; CDR3 DNA: TGCGCCAGCAAGCCCGTAGCCGGGACAGGGCAAGAGACCCAGTACTTC; CDR3 protein: CASKPVAGTGQETQYF
J gene: TRBJ2-2; clone size: .; CDR3 length: 13; V gene: TRBV2; D gene: .; CDR3 DNA: TGTGCAAGCACGGGCGGTTACACCGGGGAGCTGTTTTTT; CDR3 protein: CASTGGYTGELFF
J gene: TRBJ2-7; clone size: .; CDR3 length: 14; V gene: TRBV27; D gene: .; CDR3 DNA: TGTGCCAGCAGTTCTTCCGGGCAAACCTACGAGCAGTACTTC; CDR3 protein: CASSSSGQTYEQYF
J gene: TRBJ2-3; clone size: many; CDR3 length: 16; V gene: TRBV6-2/TRBV6-3; D gene: TRBD2; CDR3 DNA: TGTGCCAGCAGTACCCGGACTAGCGGGATGTCAGATACGCAGTATTTT; CDR3 protein: CASSTRTSGMSDTQYF
J gene: TRBJ2-5; clone size: many; CDR3 length: 13; V gene: TRBV2; D gene: .; CDR3 DNA: TGTGCCAGCAGTCCCGGCAGTGAAGAGACCCAGTACTTC; CDR3 protein: CASSPGSEETQYF
J gene: TRBJ1-5; clone size: many; CDR3 length: 12; V gene: TRBV10-2; D gene: .; CDR3 DNA: TGCGCCAGCAGTTCCGAGAATCAGCCCCAGCATTTT; CDR3 protein: CASSSENQPQHF
J gene: TRBJ2-7; clone size: few; CDR3 length: 13; V gene: TRBV12-3/TRBV12-4; D gene: .; CDR3 DNA: TGTGCCAGCAGTTGGGACCGAACCTACGAGCAGTACTTC; CDR3 protein: CASSWDRTYEQYF
J gene: TRBJ1-2; clone size: few; CDR3 length: 13; V gene: TRBV25-1; D gene: TRBD1; CDR3 DNA: TGTGCCAGCAGTGACGGGACAGGCTATGGCTACACCTTC; CDR3 protein: CASSDGTGYGYTF